Listed below are T cell receptor beta chains from one sample, sequenced in a study of cytotoxic CD8 clonotypes in ibrutinib-treated CLL. Some clones are missing from TCRdb's copy, which holds only in-frame ones; the method was immunoSEQ multiplex PCR. The sample yields fewer than 300,000 clones, 76% seen once. This material consisted of PBMCs, taken at disease progression, from a patient treated with ibrutinib. The receptors were sampled from a human donor with chronic lymphocytic leukemia. Both conserved end residues are part of each CDR3. A D gene is named only where the DNA matches it firmly. The size field is filled for only some rows; it gives once, few, many or a size class.

v_call: TRBV15
clone_size: few
j_call: TRBJ2-7
d_call: .
cdr3_nt: TGTGCCACCAGCAGAGATGGAGCAGGAGGGGAGCAGTACTTC
cdr3_aa: CATSRDGAGGEQYF

v_call: TRBV2
clone_size: .
j_call: TRBJ1-4
d_call: .
cdr3_nt: TGTGCCAGCAGGGGTCTGGGAAGCAAACTGTTTTTT
cdr3_aa: CASRGLGSKLFF

v_call: TRBV5-6
clone_size: few
j_call: TRBJ1-2
d_call: .
cdr3_nt: TGTGCCAGCAGCACTTGGGGCGATGGCTACACCTTC
cdr3_aa: CASSTWGDGYTF

v_call: TRBV7-8
clone_size: .
j_call: TRBJ1-5
d_call: TRBD1
cdr3_nt: TGTGCCAGCAGCCCGAAAAGACAAGAACAGGGGAATCAGCCCCAGCATTTT
cdr3_aa: CASSPKRQEQGNQPQHF

v_call: TRBV6-5
clone_size: .
j_call: TRBJ1-2
d_call: .
cdr3_nt: TGTGCCAGCAGTTACCAGGGAGGCTACACCTTC
cdr3_aa: CASSYQGGYTF

v_call: TRBV10-2
clone_size: few
j_call: TRBJ2-1
d_call: .
cdr3_nt: TGCGCCAGCAGTCGTGGAGGCGAGCAGTTCTTC
cdr3_aa: CASSRGGEQFF

v_call: TRBV4-3
clone_size: .
j_call: TRBJ1-5
d_call: TRBD1
cdr3_nt: TGCGCCAGCAGCCAAGGGGGGACAGGGGATAGCAATCAGCCCCAGCATTTT
cdr3_aa: CASSQGGTGDSNQPQHF

v_call: TRBV15
clone_size: .
j_call: TRBJ1-1
d_call: TRBD1
cdr3_nt: TGTGCCACCAGCAGAGATATGGGACAGGGGGACACTGAAGCTTTCTTT
cdr3_aa: CATSRDMGQGDTEAFF

v_call: TRBV7-9
clone_size: .
j_call: TRBJ2-3
d_call: TRBD1
cdr3_nt: TGTGCCAGCAGCTCAACAGGGGACCCAGGAGATACGCAGTATTTT
cdr3_aa: CASSSTGDPGDTQYF

v_call: TRBV5-4
clone_size: many
j_call: TRBJ2-1
d_call: .
cdr3_nt: TGTGCCAGCAGCTTGGAACCGTTGTACGACAATGAGCAGTTCTTC
cdr3_aa: CASSLEPLYDNEQFF

v_call: TRBV15
clone_size: .
j_call: TRBJ1-1
d_call: .
cdr3_nt: TGTGCCACCAGCACTCGGGGAGTGAACACTGAAGCTTTCTTT
cdr3_aa: CATSTRGVNTEAFF

v_call: TRBV6-5
clone_size: once
j_call: TRBJ2-6
d_call: .
cdr3_nt: TGTGCCAGCAAAAAGGGGGTGCCCAACGTCCTGACTTTC
cdr3_aa: CASKKGVPNVLTF

v_call: TRBV29-1
clone_size: .
j_call: TRBJ2-7
d_call: .
cdr3_nt: TGCAGCGTTGAAACAACTTCAGATTACGAGCAGTACTTC
cdr3_aa: CSVETTSDYEQYF

v_call: TRBV27
clone_size: few
j_call: TRBJ2-7
d_call: .
cdr3_nt: TGTGCCAGCAGTTCTTACGAGCAGTACTTC
cdr3_aa: CASSSYEQYF

v_call: TRBV10-3
clone_size: few
j_call: TRBJ2-7
d_call: TRBD2
cdr3_nt: TGTGCCATCAGTGAGTCGTTACGGGGGGGAGGTTTTTCCTACGAGCAGTACTTC
cdr3_aa: CAISESLRGGGFSYEQYF

v_call: TRBV7-2
clone_size: .
j_call: TRBJ2-7
d_call: .
cdr3_nt: TGTGCCAGCAGCTCATATGCAGAGGCCCCCTACGAGCAGTACTTC
cdr3_aa: CASSSYAEAPYEQYF

v_call: TRBV15
clone_size: .
j_call: TRBJ2-2
d_call: TRBD2
cdr3_nt: TGTGCCACCAGTGAGACTAGCGGGAGCACCGGGGAGCTGTTTTTT
cdr3_aa: CATSETSGSTGELFF

v_call: TRBV7-9
clone_size: .
j_call: TRBJ2-3
d_call: TRBD1
cdr3_nt: TGTGCCAGCAGCGGACGGAGTCAGGGGGCATCAGATACGCAGTATTTT
cdr3_aa: CASSGRSQGASDTQYF